The 21 T cell receptor beta chains given below trace back to one sample, sequenced in a study of control samples from healthy donors and cancer patients. Produced via immunoSEQ multiplex PCR; TCRdb's table is partial and in-frame only. Among roughly 86,000 clones, approximately 90% were seen once, and the ten largest hold less than 4.5%. The sequencing input was blood. These receptors came from a woman under 30 in good health.

This clone is a singleton in its sample. The chain recombines TRBV29-1 with TRBJ1-2; D gene ambiguous. Trimming took off 2 bases at V and 8 bases at J, with 12 bases between the two ends. The CDR3 sequence is 12 residues long. The germline CDR1 and CDR2 sequences are SQVTM and ANQGSEA. CDR3 in DNA: TGCAGCGTTGAAACGGACCCCGGGGGCTACACCTTC. Translated: CSVETDPGGYTF.

The chain combines TRBV4-1 with TRBJ2-2, with no clear D. CDR3 length equals 17 residues. Germline V CDR1 and CDR2: MGHRA, YSYEKL. Deletions cut 0 bases from V and 9 bases from J, with 20 bases between. CDR3 loop: CASSQDLHSRPFWELFF. The CDR3 bases are TGCGCCAGCAGCCAAGACCTTCACAGCCGCCCCTTTTGGGAGCTGTTTTTT.

V and J are TRBV18 and TRBJ1-2; 9 bases map to TRBD1. CDR3 length equals 15 residues. With V trimmed by 3 bases and J by 0 bases, 2 bases remained unmatched. Germline V gene lookup returns CDR1 KGHSH and CDR2 LQKENI. CDR3: CASSPWTGANYGYTF. The CDR3 coding sequence is TGTGCCAGCTCACCTTGGACAGGGGCTAACTATGGCTACACCTTC.

This chain links TRBV28 with TRBJ1-4; D ambiguous. The CDR3 covers 13 residues. Germline assignment: CDR1 MDHEN and CDR2 SYDVKM. Trimming removed 4 bases at V and 8 bases at J, with 11 bases between. CDR3 protein: CASSSVQGEKLFF. The CDR3 DNA sequence: TGTGCCAGCAGTTCGGTACAAGGCGAAAAACTGTTTTTT.

This chain joins TRBV18 and TRBJ2-1; 10 positions agree with TRBD1. Looked up from germline, CDR1 is KGHSH and CDR2 is LQKENI. This CDR3 is built from 20 residues. V was clipped by 3 bases and J by 0 bases; unmatched bases: 14. The CDR3 protein is CASSPRQGASTISSYNEQFF. As DNA, the CDR3 is TGTGCCAGCTCACCTAGACAGGGGGCTTCTACGATTAGCTCCTACAATGAGCAGTTCTTC.

The V call is TRBV6-6, the J call TRBJ1-5; 10 bases are shared with TRBD1. From germline, CDR1 is MNHNY and CDR2 SVGAGI (reference sequence). This CDR3 has 15 residues. Trimming removed 5 bases from V and 4 bases from J; junction bases left unmatched: 5. CDR3 nucleotide sequence: TGTGCCAGCAGTGTGCGACAGGGGGCGAATCAGCCCCAGCATTTT. Amino acid sequence: CASSVRQGANQPQHF.

The table lists this clone with a count of one. This chain uses TRBV2 with TRBJ1-2; no clear D. Trimming stripped 3 bases from V and 2 bases from J, with 4 bases between. The CDR3 is 12 amino acids. The germline V gene encodes CDR1 SNHLY and CDR2 FYNNEI. The CDR3 bases are TGTGCCAGCAGTGACAGAAACTATGGCTACACCTTC. Translating it yields CASSDRNYGYTF.

This chain connects TRBV5-4 to TRBJ1-1; D is possibly TRBD1 (5 bases). This CDR3 contains 14 residues. Germline V gene sequence: CDR1 SGHNT, CDR2 YYREEE (reference sequence). Trimming cost V 3 bases and J 1 base, with 10 bases left between them. The CDR3 nucleotides read TGTGCCAGCAGCTCCCGGGGCGGGAACACTGAAGCTTTCTTT. Translated, it gives CASSSRGGNTEAFF.

This clone appeared a few times. This chain connects TRBV5-4 to TRBJ1-1; no clear D. Trimming took off 0 bases at V and 5 bases at J, with 8 bases between the two ends. CDR3 length: 13 residues. Germline CDR1 reads SGHNT; CDR2 reads YYREEE (reference sequence). CDR3: CASSLDWVTEAFF. The CDR3 DNA reads TGTGCCAGCAGCTTGGATTGGGTGACTGAAGCTTTCTTT.

The V gene is TRBV2, the J gene TRBJ2-5; D is undetermined. This CDR3 spans 14 amino acids. Looked up from germline, CDR1 is SNHLY and CDR2 is FYNNEI. The V end lost 2 bases, the J end lost 4 bases, and 11 bases lay between the germline ends. CDR3 region: CASSEKSSAETQYF. DNA for the CDR3: TGTGCCAGCAGTGAAAAGTCGTCCGCAGAGACCCAGTACTTC.

V gene TRBV5-1 combines with J gene TRBJ2-1; 9 nucleotides line up with TRBD2. Per germline, CDR1 SGHRS and CDR2 YFSETQ. The CDR3 is made up of 15 amino acids. The V gene end was trimmed by 6 bases and the J gene end by 6 bases; junction bases not matched to a gene: 10. In DNA form, the CDR3 reads TGCGCCAGCACGGGCGGGGGGGCCGCAGGCAATGAGCAGTTCTTC. Translating it yields CASTGGGAAGNEQFF.

The V and J genes are TRBV11-2 and TRBJ2-7, with TRBD1 as a possible D gene (6 bases). V lost 3 bases to trimming and J lost 1 base, with 10 bases between them. CDR1 and CDR2 from the germline V gene are SGHAT and FQNNGV. CDR3 length: 14 residues. The CDR3 is CASSFAGVSYEQYF. In DNA form, the CDR3 reads TGTGCCAGCAGCTTCGCAGGGGTGTCCTACGAGCAGTACTTC.

Only one count was recorded for this clone. The rearrangement uses TRBV6-5 and TRBJ1-1; possibly TRBD1 for D (5 bases). CDR1 MNHEY and CDR2 SVGAGI come from the germline V gene. The length of the CDR3 is 15 residues. The V and J ends lost 2 bases and 2 bases respectively, with 12 bases between them. CDR3 nucleotides: TGTGCCAGCAGTTACGATGACAGACCAAACACTGAAGCTTTCTTT. Protein sequence: CASSYDDRPNTEAFF.

This sequence joins TRBV24-1 and TRBJ2-5, with 8 bases that match TRBD2. The germline V gene has CDR1 KGHDR and CDR2 SFDVKD. The CDR3 sequence is 14 residues long. Germline trimming cut 10 bases from V and 4 bases from J; bases unmatched to any gene: 10. This CDR3 reads CATSRGGRPETQYF. The CDR3 DNA sequence: TGTGCCACTTCCCGGGGGGGGAGACCAGAGACCCAGTACTTC.

The table lists this clone with a few counts. The genes are TRBV5-4 and TRBJ2-3; the D is unclear. Germline CDR1 SGHNT, CDR2 YYREEE (reference sequence). V shed 4 bases and J shed 5 bases, with 8 bases lying between them. This CDR3 is 12 amino acids long. CDR3 bases: TGTGCCAGCAGCATAATCGGAGATACGCAGTATTTT. Amino acid sequence: CASSIIGDTQYF.

The chain carries TRBV9 and TRBJ2-7, with D possibly being TRBD1 (6 bases). V gave up 0 bases and J gave up 2 bases, with 9 bases separating them. The CDR3 sequence is 14 residues long. Germline CDR1 is SGDLS and CDR2 is YYNGEE. CDR3 sequence (DNA): TGTGCCAGCAGCGTAGGCGACAGGACCTACGAGCAGTACTTC. It codes for CASSVGDRTYEQYF.

The genes are TRBV3-1 (or the pseudogene TRBV3-2) and TRBJ1-5, with TRBD1 matching over 8 bases. The CDR3 totals 15 residues. The V gene end was trimmed by 3 bases and the J gene end by 6 bases; junction bases not matched to a gene: 7. Germline V CDR1 and CDR2: LGHDT, YNNKEL (reference sequence). In DNA, the CDR3 is TGTGCCAGCAGCCAGGGACAGGTCGACGGTCAGCCCCAGCATTTT. Translating gives CASSQGQVDGQPQHF.

The chain combines TRBV7-3 with TRBJ2-1, with TRBD2 identical over 8 bases. The CDR3 is 14 residues long. CDR1 SGHTA and CDR2 FQGTGA come from the germline V gene. V was pared by 5 bases and J by 7 bases, with 7 bases of the junction left unmatched. The CDR3 is CASSPWTSRNEQFF. The CDR3 DNA reads TGTGCCAGCAGCCCTTGGACTAGCAGGAATGAGCAGTTCTTC.

The chain has TRBV9 and TRBJ1-1, with TRBD1 matching over 9 bases. The length of the CDR3 is 14 residues. The V segment lost 5 bases and the J segment 1 base; nucleotides outside the gene matches: 3. Germline loops: CDR1 SGDLS, CDR2 YYNGEE. CDR3 DNA: TGTGCCAGCAGTTCGGGACAGGGGAACACTGAAGCTTTCTTT. Protein sequence: CASSSGQGNTEAFF.

Note on this clone: Other DNA variants within this sample encode the same CDR3. The chain is built from TRBV18 and TRBJ1-1; D gene uncertain. Trimming stripped 3 bases from V and 3 bases from J, with 5 bases between. Looked up from germline, CDR1 is KGHSH and CDR2 is LQKENI. CDR3 length equals 12 residues. The CDR3 sequence: CASSPPYTEAFF. The CDR3 bases are TGTGCCAGCTCACCGCCGTACACTGAAGCTTTCTTT.

This clone appeared a few times. This specimen includes other DNA sequences encoding the same CDR3. As DNA, the CDR3 is TGTGCCAGCAGTGATAGCGGGGGGGCAGATACGCAGTATTTT. Residues: CASSDSGGADTQYF. The chain has TRBV6-4 and TRBJ2-3, with 11 bases that match TRBD2. The CDR3 contains 14 residues. CDR1 is MRHNA, CDR2 SNTAGT, per germline. The V gene end was trimmed by 3 bases and the J gene end by 4 bases; junction bases not matched to a gene: 0.